Listed below are T cell receptor beta chains from one sample, sequenced in a study of blood T cells in healthy people across ages. TCRdb used MiXCR to reprocess the 5' RACE reads, holding one entry per CDR3 protein. This repertoire shows 1,500,000 or so distinct CDR3 sequences, around 40% found once; its top ten account for just over 4%. The sample comprised blood. These receptors came from a woman aged 18 to 35 in good health. The CDR3 runs from the conserved cysteine through the conserved F or W. A D gene is named only where the DNA matches it firmly. Clone size is not always given. Where it is, it says once, few, many or a class for expanded clones.

CDR3 protein: CASSLRTAGFYGYTF
CDR3 DNA: TGTGCCAGCAGTTTAAGAACGGCGGGCTTCTATGGCTACACCTTC
D gene: -
V gene: TRBV27
J gene: TRBJ1-2
clone size: few

CDR3 protein: CASSQSGQPAVGEKLFF
CDR3 DNA: TGCGCCAGCAGTCAATCGGGACAGCCTGCTGTTGGTGAAAAACTGTTTTTT
D gene: TRBD1
V gene: TRBV23-1
J gene: TRBJ1-4
clone size: -

CDR3 protein: CASSYEGLAGSEQFF
CDR3 DNA: TGTGCCAGCAGTTACGAAGGACTAGCGGGAAGTGAGCAGTTCTTC
D gene: TRBD2
V gene: TRBV6-5
J gene: TRBJ2-1
clone size: -

CDR3 protein: CASSPLPGVNYGYTF
CDR3 DNA: TGTGCCAGCAGCCCTCTACCCGGAGTTAACTATGGCTACACCTTC
D gene: -
V gene: TRBV7-2
J gene: TRBJ1-2
clone size: few

CDR3 protein: CSAPPLAASPWSSYEQYF
CDR3 DNA: TGCAGTGCTCCACCTCTAGCGGCCTCGCCTTGGAGCTCCTACGAGCAGTACTTC
D gene: TRBD2
V gene: TRBV20-1
J gene: TRBJ2-7
clone size: -

CDR3 protein: CASSHAPWDRETQYF
CDR3 DNA: TGTGCCAGCAGCCACGCCCCTTGGGACCGGGAGACCCAGTACTTC
D gene: -
V gene: TRBV7-2
J gene: TRBJ2-5
clone size: -

CDR3 protein: CASSQVPREQFF
CDR3 DNA: TGTGCCAGCAGCCAAGTCCCGCGTGAGCAGTTCTTC
D gene: -
V gene: TRBV4-2
J gene: TRBJ2-1
clone size: few

CDR3 protein: CASTDWGREVPYEQYF
CDR3 DNA: TGTGCCAGCACCGACTGGGGCAGGGAAGTCCCCTACGAGCAGTACTTC
D gene: -
V gene: TRBV6-2/TRBV6-3
J gene: TRBJ2-7
clone size: -

CDR3 protein: CASSAPLGSEQFF
CDR3 DNA: TGTGCCAGCAGCGCCCCGCTCGGGAGTGAGCAGTTCTTC
D gene: -
V gene: TRBV7-2
J gene: TRBJ2-1
clone size: -

CDR3 protein: CATSDPLRVGTDTQYF
CDR3 DNA: TGTGCCACCAGTGACCCGCTGAGGGTTGGAACAGATACGCAGTATTTT
D gene: -
V gene: TRBV24-1
J gene: TRBJ2-3
clone size: -

CDR3 protein: CASSFSPPANSYNEQFF
CDR3 DNA: TGTGCCAGCAGCTTCTCGCCCCCAGCGAATTCCTACAATGAGCAGTTCTTC
D gene: -
V gene: TRBV7-2
J gene: TRBJ2-1
clone size: -

CDR3 protein: CASSRVGGTEAFF
CDR3 DNA: TGTGCCAGCAGCCGGGTTGGGGGCACTGAAGCTTTCTTT
D gene: -
V gene: TRBV5-6
J gene: TRBJ1-1
clone size: -

CDR3 protein: CASGTGTLGTEAFF
CDR3 DNA: TGTGCCAGTGGGACAGGGACTCTCGGCACTGAAGCTTTCTTT
D gene: TRBD1
V gene: TRBV6-5
J gene: TRBJ1-1
clone size: many

CDR3 protein: CASSYSRVQETQYF
CDR3 DNA: TGTGCCAGCAGTTACTCCCGGGTTCAAGAGACCCAGTACTTC
D gene: -
V gene: TRBV6-5
J gene: TRBJ2-5
clone size: few

CDR3 protein: CASSGPQASYTDTQYF
CDR3 DNA: TGTGCCAGCAGCGGGCCACAGGCCAGTTACACAGATACGCAGTATTTT
D gene: -
V gene: TRBV9
J gene: TRBJ2-3
clone size: many

CDR3 protein: CASSAFGANVLTF
CDR3 DNA: TGTGCCAGCAGTGCATTTGGGGCCAACGTCCTGACTTTC
D gene: -
V gene: TRBV6-1
J gene: TRBJ2-6
clone size: -

CDR3 protein: CSVEDPKGTAYEQYF
CDR3 DNA: TGCAGCGTTGAAGATCCGAAAGGGACAGCCTACGAGCAGTACTTC
D gene: TRBD1
V gene: TRBV29-1
J gene: TRBJ2-7
clone size: -

CDR3 protein: CASSPTRDSSYEQYF
CDR3 DNA: TGCGCCAGCAGCCCAACCCGGGACAGCTCCTACGAGCAGTACTTC
D gene: TRBD1
V gene: TRBV4-3
J gene: TRBJ2-7
clone size: few

CDR3 protein: CASSRGRRSVNYEQYF
CDR3 DNA: TGTGCCAGCAGCCGCGGAAGGAGGTCGGTTAACTACGAGCAGTACTTC
D gene: -
V gene: TRBV7-8
J gene: TRBJ2-7
clone size: -

CDR3 protein: CASSPRDRGYGYTF
CDR3 DNA: TGTGCCAGCAGCCCCCGGGACAGGGGATATGGCTACACCTTC
D gene: TRBD1
V gene: TRBV7-2
J gene: TRBJ1-2
clone size: many

CDR3 protein: CSAREGSGSSYSEQFF
CDR3 DNA: TGCAGTGCTAGAGAAGGTAGCGGAAGCTCCTACAGTGAGCAGTTCTTC
D gene: -
V gene: TRBV20-1
J gene: TRBJ2-1
clone size: -

CDR3 protein: CASSLTRRDYGYTF
CDR3 DNA: TGTGCCAGCAGCTTAACGAGGAGAGACTATGGCTACACCTTC
D gene: -
V gene: TRBV7-2
J gene: TRBJ1-2
clone size: few

CDR3 protein: CASSRGTSGRLGTDTQYF
CDR3 DNA: TGCGCCAGCAGCCGCGGGACTAGCGGGAGGCTGGGCACAGATACGCAGTATTTT
D gene: TRBD2
V gene: TRBV5-1
J gene: TRBJ2-3
clone size: once

CDR3 protein: CASSPKTLWKRESSYNEQFF
CDR3 DNA: TGTGCCAGCAGCCCAAAAACACTATGGAAGCGGGAGAGCTCCTACAATGAGCAGTTCTTC
D gene: TRBD2
V gene: TRBV12-3/TRBV12-4
J gene: TRBJ2-1
clone size: few

CDR3 protein: CASSPSQSPGANVLTF
CDR3 DNA: TGTGCCAGCAGTCCGTCTCAGAGCCCTGGGGCCAACGTCCTGACTTTC
D gene: -
V gene: TRBV12-3/TRBV12-4
J gene: TRBJ2-6
clone size: -

CDR3 protein: CASSLKGLAGVPSYNEQFF
CDR3 DNA: TGTGCCAGCAGTCTAAAGGGACTAGCGGGAGTCCCGTCCTACAATGAGCAGTTCTTC
D gene: TRBD2
V gene: TRBV27
J gene: TRBJ2-1
clone size: -

CDR3 protein: CASSLKAGDGYTF
CDR3 DNA: TGTGCCAGCAGTTTAAAGGCAGGGGATGGCTACACCTTC
D gene: -
V gene: TRBV27
J gene: TRBJ1-2
clone size: -

CDR3 protein: CSVAGVLNEQFF
CDR3 DNA: TGCAGCGTAGCAGGCGTTCTCAATGAGCAGTTCTTC
D gene: -
V gene: TRBV29-1
J gene: TRBJ2-1
clone size: -

CDR3 protein: CASSFVGSGTDTQYF
CDR3 DNA: TGTGCCAGCAGCTTCGTAGGGAGTGGCACAGATACGCAGTATTTT
D gene: -
V gene: TRBV7-2
J gene: TRBJ2-3
clone size: -

CDR3 protein: CSVGPRQAPYEQYF
CDR3 DNA: TGCAGCGTTGGACCCCGCCAGGCTCCCTACGAGCAGTACTTC
D gene: -
V gene: TRBV29-1
J gene: TRBJ2-7
clone size: few

CDR3 protein: CASSLSEGWGDYTDTQYF
CDR3 DNA: TGTGCCAGCAGCTTGTCTGAGGGGTGGGGGGACTACACAGATACGCAGTATTTT
D gene: TRBD2
V gene: TRBV11-2
J gene: TRBJ2-3
clone size: -

CDR3 protein: CASGRGASDSNQPQHF
CDR3 DNA: TGTGCCAGCGGAAGAGGGGCGTCGGATAGCAATCAGCCCCAGCATTTT
D gene: -
V gene: TRBV6-6
J gene: TRBJ1-5
clone size: -

CDR3 protein: CASSPGASGYNEQYF
CDR3 DNA: TGCGCCAGCAGCCCTGGGGCTAGCGGCTACAATGAGCAGTACTTC
D gene: TRBD2
V gene: TRBV4-1
J gene: TRBJ2-7
clone size: -

CDR3 protein: CSVQAHRNQPQHF
CDR3 DNA: TGCAGCGTGCAGGCTCACCGCAATCAGCCCCAGCATTTT
D gene: -
V gene: TRBV29-1
J gene: TRBJ1-5
clone size: -

CDR3 protein: CASKAMKTQETQYF
CDR3 DNA: TGTGCCAGCAAGGCGATGAAGACCCAAGAGACCCAGTACTTC
D gene: -
V gene: TRBV28
J gene: TRBJ2-5
clone size: -

CDR3 protein: CASSRAGGRETQFF
CDR3 DNA: TGTGCCAGCAGCCGAGCGGGAGGTCGAGAGACCCAGTTCTTC
D gene: TRBD2
V gene: TRBV14
J gene: TRBJ2-1
clone size: once

CDR3 protein: CSVAEGPNTEAFF
CDR3 DNA: TGCAGCGTTGCTGAGGGACCGAACACTGAAGCTTTCTTT
D gene: -
V gene: TRBV29-1
J gene: TRBJ1-1
clone size: -

CDR3 protein: CAGAAPGRDNSPLHF
CDR3 DNA: TGTGCCGGAGCCGCGCCGGGGCGGGATAATTCACCCCTCCACTTT
D gene: -
V gene: TRBV2
J gene: TRBJ1-6
clone size: -

CDR3 protein: CASTKGTPGLGYGYTF
CDR3 DNA: TGTGCCAGCACAAAGGGCACACCCGGACTGGGCTATGGCTACACCTTC
D gene: -
V gene: TRBV12-3/TRBV12-4
J gene: TRBJ1-2
clone size: -

CDR3 protein: CASSARTSGKWADEQFF
CDR3 DNA: TGTGCCAGCAGTGCCCGGACTAGCGGGAAGTGGGCCGATGAGCAGTTCTTC
D gene: TRBD2
V gene: TRBV6-2/TRBV6-3
J gene: TRBJ2-1
clone size: -

CDR3 protein: CASSSDRAARYPQYF
CDR3 DNA: TGTGCCAGCAGCTCGGACAGAGCAGCTCGATATCCGCAGTATTTT
D gene: -
V gene: TRBV7-2
J gene: TRBJ2-3
clone size: -

CDR3 protein: CSVESVSGGVYEQYF
CDR3 DNA: TGCAGCGTTGAATCTGTATCAGGGGGCGTCTACGAGCAGTACTTC
D gene: TRBD1
V gene: TRBV29-1
J gene: TRBJ2-7
clone size: many

CDR3 protein: CASKDRGRTDTQYF
CDR3 DNA: TGTGCCAGCAAGGACAGGGGGCGGACAGATACGCAGTATTTT
D gene: TRBD1
V gene: TRBV6-2/TRBV6-3
J gene: TRBJ2-3
clone size: -

CDR3 protein: CASRLTGPWSAFF
CDR3 DNA: TGTGCCAGCAGACTAACAGGACCCTGGAGTGCTTTCTTT
D gene: -
V gene: TRBV12-3/TRBV12-4
J gene: TRBJ1-1
clone size: -

CDR3 protein: CASSDSQGGNEQFF
CDR3 DNA: TGTGCCAGCAGTGACTCCCAGGGGGGGAATGAGCAGTTCTTC
D gene: -
V gene: TRBV6-5
J gene: TRBJ2-1
clone size: -

CDR3 protein: CATSRVLRNTEAFF
CDR3 DNA: TGTGCCACCAGCAGAGTACTGAGGAACACTGAAGCTTTCTTT
D gene: -
V gene: TRBV15
J gene: TRBJ1-1
clone size: -

CDR3 protein: CASSQDRRGRQDYGYTF
CDR3 DNA: TGCGCCAGCAGCCAAGATAGGCGGGGCAGGCAAGACTATGGCTACACCTTC
D gene: -
V gene: TRBV4-3
J gene: TRBJ1-2
clone size: few

CDR3 protein: CAGSLSAGTYQETQYF
CDR3 DNA: TGTGCCGGCAGCTTGTCAGCGGGCACTTACCAAGAGACCCAGTACTTC
D gene: -
V gene: TRBV7-3
J gene: TRBJ2-5
clone size: -

CDR3 protein: CASSLLGGGHTDTQYF
CDR3 DNA: TGTGCCAGCAGTTTATTAGGCGGGGGGCACACAGATACGCAGTATTTT
D gene: TRBD2
V gene: TRBV27
J gene: TRBJ2-3
clone size: few

CDR3 protein: CAISDSTVYYGYTF
CDR3 DNA: TGTGCCATCAGTGACTCAACAGTCTACTATGGCTACACCTTC
D gene: -
V gene: TRBV10-3
J gene: TRBJ1-2
clone size: -

CDR3 protein: CASSPWTTRYEQYF
CDR3 DNA: TGTGCCAGCAGCCCCTGGACAACTCGCTACGAGCAGTACTTC
D gene: -
V gene: TRBV14
J gene: TRBJ2-7
clone size: -

CDR3 protein: CASILEGHEQFF
CDR3 DNA: TGCGCCAGCATCTTGGAGGGCCATGAGCAGTTCTTC
D gene: -
V gene: TRBV5-1
J gene: TRBJ2-1
clone size: once

CDR3 protein: CASSYAGGGGLYEQYF
CDR3 DNA: TGTGCCAGCAGTTACGCCGGAGGTGGGGGCCTCTACGAGCAGTACTTC
D gene: -
V gene: TRBV6-2/TRBV6-3
J gene: TRBJ2-7
clone size: few

CDR3 protein: CASSLTPGLAGGSGEQFF
CDR3 DNA: TGTGCCAGCAGTTTAACACCGGGACTAGCGGGAGGTAGCGGTGAGCAGTTCTTC
D gene: TRBD2
V gene: TRBV28
J gene: TRBJ2-1
clone size: few

CDR3 protein: CASSHSEGATNTGELFF
CDR3 DNA: TGTGCCAGCAGCCACTCGGAGGGAGCTACGAACACCGGGGAGCTGTTTTTT
D gene: -
V gene: TRBV4-2
J gene: TRBJ2-2
clone size: -

CDR3 protein: CASSLGLGNEQYF
CDR3 DNA: TGTGCTAGCAGCTTAGGGCTAGGAAACGAGCAGTACTTC
D gene: -
V gene: TRBV12-3/TRBV12-4
J gene: TRBJ2-7
clone size: many

CDR3 protein: CASSVGGDVMNTEAFF
CDR3 DNA: TGTGCCAGCAGCGTTGGAGGGGACGTAATGAACACTGAAGCTTTCTTT
D gene: -
V gene: TRBV9
J gene: TRBJ1-1
clone size: -

CDR3 protein: CASSLSVGANQPQHF
CDR3 DNA: TGTGCCAGCAGTTTATCGGTCGGGGCCAATCAGCCCCAGCATTTT
D gene: -
V gene: TRBV27
J gene: TRBJ1-5
clone size: few

CDR3 protein: CASSSILSGLNTGELFF
CDR3 DNA: TGTGCCAGCAGTTCCATTCTAAGCGGGCTGAACACCGGGGAGCTGTTTTTT
D gene: -
V gene: TRBV6-2/TRBV6-3
J gene: TRBJ2-2
clone size: -

CDR3 protein: CASSSAFGQLGRGYTF
CDR3 DNA: TGTGCCAGCAGCTCGGCCTTCGGACAGCTCGGTAGGGGCTACACCTTC
D gene: -
V gene: TRBV7-2
J gene: TRBJ1-2
clone size: -